Sequencing of this T cell receptor beta chain was carried out in a study of T-cell reconstitution after alpha-beta-depleted transplantation in children. In this sample, this clonotype turned up many times. Its specificity is unknown. Study-level points and caveats: Hyperexpanded clones declined; after one year, newly produced T cells mostly supplied diversity. Alpha-beta T cells about two months after transplant reportedly derived from several hundred expanded graft clones. For some patients, TCRbeta diversity was high at day 60 because of recipient T cells and thymic progenitors that survived.

Using unique molecular identifiers, the investigators prepared the TCRbeta library. TCRdb called the PCR reads again in MiXCR, with one record for every CDR3 protein. The data show nearly 200,000 distinct CDR3 sequences, 5.5% to 7% seen once. The V gene's germline CDR1 is MGHRA and CDR2 YSYEKL. This CDR3 spans 13 amino acids. The V end lost 5 bases, the J end lost 3 bases, and 11 bases lay between the germline ends. The sequence derives from a girl under three years old with combined immunodeficiency, due to receive a stem cell transplant. The chain uses TRBV4-1 and TRBJ2-7, with D tentatively TRBD1 or TRBD2 (5 bases each). This specimen was PBMCs, taken before TCRalphabeta/CD19-depleted stem cell transplant. The CDR3: CASSTGLGYEQYF. CDR3 sequence (DNA): TGCGCCAGCAGCACAGGACTTGGCTACGAGCAGTACTTC.